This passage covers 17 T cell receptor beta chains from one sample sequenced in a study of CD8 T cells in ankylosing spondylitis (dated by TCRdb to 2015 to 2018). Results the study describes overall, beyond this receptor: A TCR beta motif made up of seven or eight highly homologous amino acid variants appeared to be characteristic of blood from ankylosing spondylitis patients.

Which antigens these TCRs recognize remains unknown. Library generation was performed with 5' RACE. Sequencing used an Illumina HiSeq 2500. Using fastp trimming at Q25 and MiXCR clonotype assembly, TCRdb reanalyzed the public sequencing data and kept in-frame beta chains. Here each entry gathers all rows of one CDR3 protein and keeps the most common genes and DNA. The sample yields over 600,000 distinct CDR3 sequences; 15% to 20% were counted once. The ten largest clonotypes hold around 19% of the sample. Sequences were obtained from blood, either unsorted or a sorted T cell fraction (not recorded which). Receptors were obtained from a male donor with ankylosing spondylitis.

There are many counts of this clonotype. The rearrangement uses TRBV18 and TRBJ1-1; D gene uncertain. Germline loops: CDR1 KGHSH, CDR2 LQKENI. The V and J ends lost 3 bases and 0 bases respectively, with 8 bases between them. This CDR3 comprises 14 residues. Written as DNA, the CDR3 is TGTGCCAGCTCACCGACTAACATGAACACTGAAGCTTTCTTT. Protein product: CASSPTNMNTEAFF.

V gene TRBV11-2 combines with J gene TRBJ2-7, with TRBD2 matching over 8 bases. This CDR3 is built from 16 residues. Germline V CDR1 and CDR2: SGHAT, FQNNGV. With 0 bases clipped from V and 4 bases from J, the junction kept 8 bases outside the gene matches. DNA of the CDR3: TGTGCCAGCAGCTTAGATCTATCCAGCGGGAGATACGAGCAGTACTTC. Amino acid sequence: CASSLDLSSGRYEQYF.

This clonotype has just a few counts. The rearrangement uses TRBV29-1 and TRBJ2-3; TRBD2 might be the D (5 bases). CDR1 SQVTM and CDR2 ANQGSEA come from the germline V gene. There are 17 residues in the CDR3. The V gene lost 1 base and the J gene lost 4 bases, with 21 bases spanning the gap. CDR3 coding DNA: TGCAGCGTTGAAGCCCCAGGAGGAGTCGCAGCGGCAGATACGCAGTATTTT. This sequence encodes CSVEAPGGVAAADTQYF.

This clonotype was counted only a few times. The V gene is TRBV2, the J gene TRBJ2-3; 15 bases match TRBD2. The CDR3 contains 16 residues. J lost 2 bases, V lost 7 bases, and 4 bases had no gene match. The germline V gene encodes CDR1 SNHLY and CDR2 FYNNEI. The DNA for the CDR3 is TGTGCCAGCACGAGGACTAGCGGGGGGGTCACAGATACGCAGTATTTT. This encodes CASTRTSGGVTDTQYF.

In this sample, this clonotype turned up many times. The CDR3 DNA is TGTGCCAGTGATCTAGCGGGAGGGCGAACAGATACGCAGTATTTT. The encoded protein is CASDLAGGRTDTQYF. V usage is TRBV5-5 and J usage is TRBJ2-3; 12 bases are a match to TRBD2. Germline loops: CDR1 SGHKS, CDR2 YYEKEE (reference sequence). The CDR3 runs to 15 residues. The junction had 7 bases not matched to a gene; V was cut back by 8 bases and J by 3 bases.

The CDR3 coding sequence is TGCAGCGTTGGGGCTGGCTATGGCTACACCTTC. This sequence encodes CSVGAGYGYTF. This chain joins TRBV29-1 and TRBJ1-2; D unclear. The CDR3 has 11 residues. Germline CDR1 reads SQVTM; CDR2 reads ANQGSEA. Trimming left V 4 bases short and J 4 bases short, with 7 bases between.

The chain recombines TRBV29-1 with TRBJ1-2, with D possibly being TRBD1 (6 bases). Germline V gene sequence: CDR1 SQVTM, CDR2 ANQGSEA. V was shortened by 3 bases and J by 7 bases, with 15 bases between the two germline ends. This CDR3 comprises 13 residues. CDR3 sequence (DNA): TGCAGCGTTGAGGACCATCCAGGGGCTGGCTACACCTTC. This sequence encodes CSVEDHPGAGYTF.

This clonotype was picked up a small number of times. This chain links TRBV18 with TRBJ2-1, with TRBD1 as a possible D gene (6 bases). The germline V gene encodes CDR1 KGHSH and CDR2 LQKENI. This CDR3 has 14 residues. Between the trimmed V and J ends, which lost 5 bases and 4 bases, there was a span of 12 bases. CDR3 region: CASSMDRRYNEQFF. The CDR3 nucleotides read TGTGCCAGCTCAATGGACAGAAGATACAATGAGCAGTTCTTC.

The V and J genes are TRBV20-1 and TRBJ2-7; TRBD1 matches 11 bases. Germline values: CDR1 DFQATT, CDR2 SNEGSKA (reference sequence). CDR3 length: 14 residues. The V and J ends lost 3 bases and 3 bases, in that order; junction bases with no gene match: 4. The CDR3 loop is CSASAGTGGYEQYF. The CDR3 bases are TGCAGTGCTAGTGCCGGGACAGGGGGCTACGAGCAGTACTTC.

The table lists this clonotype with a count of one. CDR3 amino acids: CASSLDLTVPYEQYF. CDR3 DNA sequence: TGTGCCAGCAGTTTAGACCTCACAGTCCCCTACGAGCAGTACTTC. The chain combines TRBV12-3 or TRBV12-4 with TRBJ2-7; D unclear. V was cut by 1 base and J by 2 bases, with 12 bases left in between. The CDR3 totals 15 residues.

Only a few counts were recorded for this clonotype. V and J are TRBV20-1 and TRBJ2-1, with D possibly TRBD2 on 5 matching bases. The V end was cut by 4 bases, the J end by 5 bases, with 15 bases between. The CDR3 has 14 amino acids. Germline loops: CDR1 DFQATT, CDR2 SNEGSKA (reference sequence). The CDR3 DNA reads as TGCAGTGCTATCGACCTCGGGGTAAACAATGAGCAGTTCTTC. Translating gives CSAIDLGVNNEQFF.

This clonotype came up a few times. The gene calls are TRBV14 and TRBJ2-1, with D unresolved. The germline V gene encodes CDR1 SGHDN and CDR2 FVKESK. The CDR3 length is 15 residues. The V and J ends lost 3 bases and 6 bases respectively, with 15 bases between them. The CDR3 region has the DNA TGTGCCAGCAGCCAGTTCAGGACGAGGCCCAATGAGCAGTTCTTC. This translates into CASSQFRTRPNEQFF.

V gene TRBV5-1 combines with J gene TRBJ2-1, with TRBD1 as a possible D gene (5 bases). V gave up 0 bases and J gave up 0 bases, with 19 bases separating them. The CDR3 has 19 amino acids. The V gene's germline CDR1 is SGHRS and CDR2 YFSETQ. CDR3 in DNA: TGCGCCAGCAGCTTGGTGTATTCCAATAGCAGGGACTCCTACAATGAGCAGTTCTTC. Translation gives CASSLVYSNSRDSYNEQFF.

This chain's CDR3 is CSVGTSGANVLTF. The CDR3 bases are TGCAGCGTTGGGACTTCTGGGGCCAACGTCCTGACTTTC. The rearrangement joins TRBV29-1 to TRBJ2-6; possibly TRBD2 for D (5 bases). Trimming removed 4 bases at V and 1 base at J, with 5 bases between. Looked up from germline, CDR1 is SQVTM and CDR2 is ANQGSEA. The CDR3 runs to 13 residues.

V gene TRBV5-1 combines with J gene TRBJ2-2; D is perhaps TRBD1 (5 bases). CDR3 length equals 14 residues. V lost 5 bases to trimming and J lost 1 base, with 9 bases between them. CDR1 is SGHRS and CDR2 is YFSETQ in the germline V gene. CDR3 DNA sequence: TGCGCCAGCAGGACCGGACAGAACACCGGGGAGCTGTTTTTT. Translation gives CASRTGQNTGELFF.

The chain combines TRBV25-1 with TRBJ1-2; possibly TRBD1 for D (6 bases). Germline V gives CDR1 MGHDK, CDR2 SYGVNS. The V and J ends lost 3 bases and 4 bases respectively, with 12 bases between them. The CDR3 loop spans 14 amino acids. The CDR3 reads CASSDPGHLYGYTF. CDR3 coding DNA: TGTGCCAGCAGTGACCCGGGACACCTCTATGGCTACACCTTC.

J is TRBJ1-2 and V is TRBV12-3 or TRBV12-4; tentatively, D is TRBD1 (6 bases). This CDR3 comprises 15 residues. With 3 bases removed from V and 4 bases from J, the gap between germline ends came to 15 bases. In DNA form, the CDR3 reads TGTGCCAGCAGTTTTGCAGGGGAACCCCTCTATGGCTACACCTTC. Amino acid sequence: CASSFAGEPLYGYTF.